Listed below are T cell receptor beta chains from one sample, sequenced in a study of regulatory T cells in long-lasting Graves disease. TCRdb reprocessed the multiplex PCR reads with MiXCR, giving one entry per CDR3 protein. Among about 540,000 distinct CDR3 sequences, approximately 12% were seen once, and the ten largest hold approximately 9.3%. The sample also formed part of further work on T cells in Graves' hyperthyroidism and ophthalmopathy.

Source: peripheral blood mononuclear cells (PBMCs), taken at new diagnosis, from a patient treated with antithyroid drugs. The source of these receptors is a man aged 25-45 years with Graves disease. The CDR3 runs from the conserved cysteine through the conserved F or W. A D gene is named only where the DNA matches it firmly. Rows may omit the clone size; those that give it use once, few, many or a size class.

DNA,CDR3,D,size,J,V
TGTGCCAGCAGCTTGGGGAGAGGGTCCGAGACCCAGTACTTC,CASSLGRGSETQYF,-,many,TRBJ2-5,TRBV7-9
TGCGCCAGCAGCCTGGACTCTAACGAGCAGTACTTC,CASSLDSNEQYF,-,many,TRBJ2-7,TRBV5-1
TGTGCCAGCAGCTTAGTGAGGGGGCAAGAGACCCAGTACTTC,CASSLVRGQETQYF,-,many,TRBJ2-5,TRBV7-9
TGTGCCAGCAGTTACCGACTAGGATTGTACGAGCAGTACTTC,CASSYRLGLYEQYF,-,many,TRBJ2-7,TRBV6-5
TGTGCCATCCTCACGGCAGGGTCAGGAAATGAGCAGTTCTTC,CAILTAGSGNEQFF,-,-,TRBJ2-1,TRBV10-3
TGTGCCAGCTCACCCGACAGGTTGGAGCAGTACTTC,CASSPDRLEQYF,-,-,TRBJ2-7,TRBV18
TGTGCCAGCAGCTTAGGAGGACTAGCGGACCCAGATATGCAGTATTTT,CASSLGGLADPDMQYF,TRBD2,many,TRBJ2-3,TRBV11-2
TGCAGTGCTAGAGGGACAGGGAACAACTACGAGCAGTACTTC,CSARGTGNNYEQYF,TRBD1,many,TRBJ2-7,TRBV20-1
TGCGCCAGTTCGACGGAAGCTGAAGCTTTCTTT,CASSTEAEAFF,-,few,TRBJ1-1,TRBV5-1
TGTGCCAGCAGTTTTGGAGGGCCAAATAGCAATCAGCCCCAGCATTTT,CASSFGGPNSNQPQHF,-,-,TRBJ1-5,TRBV12-3/TRBV12-4
TGTGCCAGCAGGGTAACTAGCGGGAGAGCAGATACGCAGTATTTT,CASRVTSGRADTQYF,TRBD2,many,TRBJ2-3,TRBV6-1
TGTGCCAGCAGTTATGGGGTGGGCTGCGAGCAGTACTTC,CASSYGVGCEQYF,-,-,TRBJ2-7,TRBV6-9
TGCGCCAGCACTGAGGGGAGGGAGGGGAACGAGCAGTACTTC,CASTEGREGNEQYF,TRBD2,once,TRBJ2-7,TRBV10-2
TGTGCCAGCAGCTATGAAGATACGCAGTATTTT,CASSYEDTQYF,-,many,TRBJ2-3,TRBV7-3
TGTGCCAGCAGCTTGATGCTAGCGGGGGATGAGCAGTTCTTC,CASSLMLAGDEQFF,TRBD2,few,TRBJ2-1,TRBV11-2
TGCACCGGGGGGAGTCTGACCGGGGAGCTGTTTTTT,CTGGSLTGELFF,TRBD2,-,TRBJ2-2,TRBV29-1
TGTGCCAGCAGCAGGGGACTAGCCACCGGGGAGCTGTTTTTT,CASSRGLATGELFF,TRBD2,few,TRBJ2-2,TRBV7-6
TGTGCCAGCAGCTTGGCCTGGGGAGGCGCAGATACGCAGTATTTT,CASSLAWGGADTQYF,-,many,TRBJ2-3,TRBV5-5
TGTGCCACCAGCATAACGGGACAGCAGTATTTT,CATSITGQQYF,-,few,TRBJ2-3,TRBV15
TGCAGCGGGGCGCTGCCCCTCCCAGGAGAGACCCAGTACTTC,CSGALPLPGETQYF,-,few,TRBJ2-5,TRBV29-1
TGTGCCAGCAGCCAAGAGGCCGTGATCAACACTGAAGCTTTCTTT,CASSQEAVINTEAFF,-,few,TRBJ1-1,TRBV4-2
TGCAGCGTTACCGCACTGGGGGCCAACGTCCTGACTTTC,CSVTALGANVLTF,-,many,TRBJ2-6,TRBV29-1
TGTGCCAGCAGCACGGGACAGTTGAACACTGAAGCTTTCTTT,CASSTGQLNTEAFF,TRBD1,many,TRBJ1-1,TRBV9
TGTGCCAGCAGCTTCCTACAGCGGAACACCGGGGAGCTGTTTTTT,CASSFLQRNTGELFF,-,many,TRBJ2-2,TRBV5-6
TGTGCCAGTACTAGCGGGAGGTTCACCGGGGAGCTGTTTTTT,CASTSGRFTGELFF,TRBD2,many,TRBJ2-2,TRBV25-1
TGTGCCAGCTCTTGGGACAGCCAAGAGACCCAGTACTTC,CASSWDSQETQYF,TRBD1,many,TRBJ2-5,TRBV6-1
TGTGCCAGCAGCCTCCAACCCACAGATACGCAGTATTTT,CASSLQPTDTQYF,-,many,TRBJ2-3,TRBV3-1
TGTGCCTGGAGTGTTTCCGAAGAGACCCGGTACTTC,CAWSVSEETRYF,-,-,TRBJ2-5,TRBV30
TGCGCCAGCAGCTTGGTCCACACCGGGGAGCTGTTTTTT,CASSLVHTGELFF,-,many,TRBJ2-2,TRBV5-1
TGCAGTGCTAGAGCCTCTGGACTAGCGGGAGTCACCGGGGAGCTGTTTTTT,CSARASGLAGVTGELFF,TRBD2,many,TRBJ2-2,TRBV20-1
TGTGCCAGCAGCTTCGGCCAGGGAGGCGAAAAACTGTTTTTT,CASSFGQGGEKLFF,-,many,TRBJ1-4,TRBV5-1
TGCAGTGCTAGTGGCACCCTCACAGATACGCAGTATTTT,CSASGTLTDTQYF,-,-,TRBJ2-3,TRBV20-1
TGCAGTGCTAATCCTTCTAGCGGGAGACTCAATGAGCAGTTCTTC,CSANPSSGRLNEQFF,TRBD2,few,TRBJ2-1,TRBV20-1
TGTGCCAGCAGCCAAGGGGGGGGTCTTAGCAATCAGCCCCAGCATTTT,CASSQGGGLSNQPQHF,-,few,TRBJ1-5,TRBV3-1
TGTGCCAGCAGAGGGGGCAGGGGGCGAGAGCAGTACTTC,CASRGGRGREQYF,TRBD1,many,TRBJ2-7,TRBV28
TGTGCCAGCAGGGTAGTTTGGGGAGCAGGGGGTGACCAAGAGACCCAGTACTTC,CASRVVWGAGGDQETQYF,TRBD1,many,TRBJ2-5,TRBV27
TGCGCCAGCAGCCAGTATATTGTAGATACGCAGTATTTT,CASSQYIVDTQYF,-,-,TRBJ2-3,TRBV4-1